This is a list of T cell receptor beta chains from one sample in a study of beta chain features in type 1 diabetes. Some clones are missing from TCRdb's copy, which holds only in-frame ones; the method was immunoSEQ multiplex PCR. The sample includes roughly 300,000 clones, less than 9.5% of them seen just once. Sequenced: central memory CD4+ T cells from blood. The receptors stem from a woman between 18 and 30 years old in good health. Each CDR3 is given without its conserved first and last residue. Fields, in order: J gene, V gene, CDR3 protein.

TRBJ2-1 TRBV7-2 ASSPRGSANNEQF
TRBJ1-4 TRBV25-1 ASSVGYYATNEKLF
TRBJ1-4 TRBV5-1 ASSVTPGTLNEKLF
TRBJ1-1 TRBV29-1 SVEGTGDTEAF
TRBJ1-1 TRBV28 ASSLRWATAF
TRBJ2-7 TRBV29-1 SVRTGRREQY
TRBJ2-5 TRBV29-1 SVGEGIQETQY
TRBJ2-7 TRBV10-2 ASTLAGGHEQY
TRBJ2-5 TRBV29-1 SVMPGGETQY
TRBJ2-1 TRBV7-2 ASSPGLAVFFNEQF
TRBJ2-1 TRBV5-6 ASSTRSYYDSYNEQF
TRBJ1-2 TRBV4-2 ASSQEGRGYGYT
TRBJ2-7 TRBV2 ASSERSRTSSLLRQY
TRBJ2-2 TRBV4-2 ASSPAGANTGELF
TRBJ2-5 TRBV7-2 ASSLALSTSGSGGTQY
TRBJ2-2 TRBV27 ASRPRRAGTGELF
TRBJ1-3 TRBV18 ASSQDITSGNTIY
TRBJ2-1 TRBV7-2 ASSWGSSSSYNEQF
TRBJ2-5 TRBV4-2 ASSHWGRETQY
TRBJ1-2 TRBV2 ASSVDRDYGYT